This T cell receptor beta chain was sequenced for a study of cytomegalovirus exposure and HLA in healthy donors. CDR3 length: 13 residues. V lost 4 bases and J 4 bases, leaving 8 bases between the germline ends. In germline, CDR1 is SGHTA, CDR2 FQGNSA. PCR employed 60 Vbeta and 13 Jbeta primers. Profiled with immunoSEQ multiplex PCR; TCRdb holds only in-frame clones, not every one. This table holds 150,000 to 200,000 clones, roughly four fifths found once. The sample was PBMCs. This chain joins TRBV7-2 and TRBJ1-5; D is ambiguous. The TCR sequence derives from a man over 45 in good health and CMV-seropositive. The CDR3 reads CASSSQDNQPQHF. The CDR3 DNA is TGTGCCAGCAGCTCTCAGGATAATCAGCCCCAGCATTTT.